This T cell receptor (beta chain) was sequenced for a study of blood T cell repertoires in COVID-19. Assay used: immunoSEQ multiplex PCR; TCRdb lists only in-frame clones, some missing. The sample contains roughly 77,000 clones, 88% of which appear only once. This clone showed up just a few times. The receptor was isolated from a human donor in a cohort sampled during active COVID-19. The sample taken for sequencing was peripheral blood.

CDR3 DNA: TGTGCCAGCAGCCCTAGGACAGGGACTCAGCCCCAGCATTTT. Translating it yields CASSPRTGTQPQHF. V gene TRBV7-2 combines with J gene TRBJ1-5; 8 positions match TRBD1. The junction had 6 bases not matched to a gene; V was cut back by 5 bases and J by 6 bases. The CDR3 contains 14 residues. Germline CDR1 is SGHTA and CDR2 is FQGNSA.